These T cell receptor beta chains were read from a single sample in a study of blood T cell repertoires in COVID-19. Clones were sequenced by immunoSEQ multiplex PCR, and TCRdb holds only the in-frame ones, with some missing. The sample lists approximately 110,000 clones; more than 70% were seen once. Sequencing used peripheral blood. All receptors derive from a woman aged 70-85 years who had recovered from COVID-19. Each CDR3 is given with its conserved first and last residue.

v_call cdr3_aa
TRBV7-9 CASSGRTYEQYF
TRBV18 CASSPGTGGFSYEQYF
TRBV19 CASSIGAYSGNTIYF
TRBV30 CAWSQAYEQYF
TRBV7-2 CASSPLSGFGEQFF
TRBV28 CASSRRHTFSYEQYF
TRBV7-2 CASSPTRQGLNNSPLHF
TRBV7-2 CASSPKGGGSFSYNSPLHF
TRBV7-2 CASSRTPGGRLYEQYF
TRBV10-3 CATESGLSYNSPLHF
TRBV6-5 CASSIQEVNTGELFF
TRBV28 CASRAGVSPYEQYF
TRBV11-2 CASSLRTRETQYF
TRBV5-1 CASSTGGLNTEAFF
TRBV7-8 CASSLGVSQPQHF
TRBV5-1 CASSLQGQLDGYTF
TRBV4-3 CASSQFGGRVRDGYTF
TRBV20-1 CSSNRVGSYTF
TRBV9 CASSVDGRAGNTIYF